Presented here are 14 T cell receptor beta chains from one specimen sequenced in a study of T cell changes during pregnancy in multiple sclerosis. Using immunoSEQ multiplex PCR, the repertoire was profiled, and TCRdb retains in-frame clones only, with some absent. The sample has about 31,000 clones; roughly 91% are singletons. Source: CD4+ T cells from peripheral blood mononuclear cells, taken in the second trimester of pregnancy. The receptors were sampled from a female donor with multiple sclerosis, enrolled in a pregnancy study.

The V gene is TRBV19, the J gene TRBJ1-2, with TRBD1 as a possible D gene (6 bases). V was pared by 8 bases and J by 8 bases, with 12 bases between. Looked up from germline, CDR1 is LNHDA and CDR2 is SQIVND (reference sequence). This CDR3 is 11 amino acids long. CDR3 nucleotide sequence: TGTGCCAGTGTACAGGGACAAGGCTACACCTTC. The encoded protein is CASVQGQGYTF. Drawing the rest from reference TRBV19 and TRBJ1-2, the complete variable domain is DGGITQSPKYLFRKEGQNVTLSCEQNLNHDAMYWYRQDPGQGLRLIYYSQIVNDFQKGDIAEGYSVSREKKESFPLTVTSAQKNPTAFYLCASVQGQGYTFGSGTRLTVV.

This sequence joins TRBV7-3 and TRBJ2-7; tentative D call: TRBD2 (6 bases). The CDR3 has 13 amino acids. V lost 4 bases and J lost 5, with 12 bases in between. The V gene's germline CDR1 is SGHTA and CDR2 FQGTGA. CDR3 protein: CASSSGSHHEQYF. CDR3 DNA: TGTGCCAGCAGCTCCGGGAGCCACCACGAGCAGTACTTC. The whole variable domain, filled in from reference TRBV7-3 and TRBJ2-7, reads GAGVSQTPSNKVTEKGKYVELRCDPISGHTALYWYRQSLGQGPEFLIYFQGTGAADDSGLPNDRFFAVRPEGSVSTLKIQRTERGDSAVYLCASSSGSHHEQYFGPGTRLTVT.

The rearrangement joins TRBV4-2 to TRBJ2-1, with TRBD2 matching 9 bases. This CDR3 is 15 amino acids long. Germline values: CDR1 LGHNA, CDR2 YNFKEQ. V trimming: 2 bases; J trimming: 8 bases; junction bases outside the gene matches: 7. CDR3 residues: CASSQSAGGPDEQFF. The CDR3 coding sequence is TGTGCCAGCAGCCAAAGCGCGGGAGGGCCGGATGAGCAGTTCTTC.

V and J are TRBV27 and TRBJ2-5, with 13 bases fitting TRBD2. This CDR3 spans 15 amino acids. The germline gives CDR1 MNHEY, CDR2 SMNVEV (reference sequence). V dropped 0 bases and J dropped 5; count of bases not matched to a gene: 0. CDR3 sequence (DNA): TGTGCCAGCAGTTTATCGGGACTAGCGGGGGAGACCCAGTACTTC. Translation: CASSLSGLAGETQYF.

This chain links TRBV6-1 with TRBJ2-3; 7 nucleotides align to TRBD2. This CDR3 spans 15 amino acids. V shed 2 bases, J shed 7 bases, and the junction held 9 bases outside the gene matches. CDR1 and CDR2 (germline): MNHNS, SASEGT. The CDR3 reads CASSEPSGLAHTQYF. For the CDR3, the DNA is TGTGCCAGCAGTGAACCTAGCGGTCTGGCCCATACGCAGTATTTT.

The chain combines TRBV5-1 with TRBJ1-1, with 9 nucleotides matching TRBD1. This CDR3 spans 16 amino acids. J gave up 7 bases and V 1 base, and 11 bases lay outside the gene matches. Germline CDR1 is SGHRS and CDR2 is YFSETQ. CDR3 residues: CASSLSWGTGSFEAFF. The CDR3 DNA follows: TGCGCCAGCAGCTTGTCGTGGGGGACAGGGTCCTTTGAAGCTTTCTTT.

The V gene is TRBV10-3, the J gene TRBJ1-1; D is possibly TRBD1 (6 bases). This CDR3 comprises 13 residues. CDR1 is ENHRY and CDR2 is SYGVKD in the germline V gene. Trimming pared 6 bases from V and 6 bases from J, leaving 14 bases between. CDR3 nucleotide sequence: TGTGCCATCAGCAGGGGAACGCCGGCTGAAGCTTTCTTT. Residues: CAISRGTPAEAFF.

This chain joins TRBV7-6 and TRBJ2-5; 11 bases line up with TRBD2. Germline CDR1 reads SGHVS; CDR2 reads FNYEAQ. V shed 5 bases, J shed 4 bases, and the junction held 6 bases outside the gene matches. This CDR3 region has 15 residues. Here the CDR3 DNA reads TGTGCCAGCAGCCCTCTAGCGGGAGGTCTAGAGACCCAGTACTTC. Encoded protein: CASSPLAGGLETQYF.

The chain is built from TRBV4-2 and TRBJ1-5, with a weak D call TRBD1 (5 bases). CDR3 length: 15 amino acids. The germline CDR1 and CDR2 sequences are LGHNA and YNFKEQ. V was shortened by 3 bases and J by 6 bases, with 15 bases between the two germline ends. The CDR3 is CASSHGQGSVQPQHF. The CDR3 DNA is TGTGCCAGCAGCCACGGGCAGGGAAGCGTTCAGCCCCAGCATTTT.

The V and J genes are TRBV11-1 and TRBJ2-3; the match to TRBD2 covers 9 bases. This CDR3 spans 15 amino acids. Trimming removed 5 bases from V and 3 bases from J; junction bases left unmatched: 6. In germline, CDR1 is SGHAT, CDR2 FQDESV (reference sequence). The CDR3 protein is CASSPRSGRTDTQYF. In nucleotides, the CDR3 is TGTGCCAGCAGCCCCAGGAGCGGGAGGACAGATACGCAGTATTTT.

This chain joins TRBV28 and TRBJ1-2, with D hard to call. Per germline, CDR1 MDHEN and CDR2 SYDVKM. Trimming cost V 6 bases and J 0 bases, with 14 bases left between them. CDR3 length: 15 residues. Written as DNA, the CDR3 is TGTGCCAGCAGCCGGAGAACACCGGCTAACTATGGCTACACCTTC. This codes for CASSRRTPANYGYTF.

The CDR3 nucleotides read TGTGCCAGCTCTCGGACTAGCGGGCCCGACAATGAGCAGTTCTTC. The encoded protein is CASSRTSGPDNEQFF. The chain has TRBV18 and TRBJ2-1; 11 bases match TRBD2. The CDR3 consists of 15 residues. The V segment lost 6 bases and the J segment 5 bases; nucleotides outside the gene matches: 6. Germline V gives CDR1 KGHSH, CDR2 LQKENI.

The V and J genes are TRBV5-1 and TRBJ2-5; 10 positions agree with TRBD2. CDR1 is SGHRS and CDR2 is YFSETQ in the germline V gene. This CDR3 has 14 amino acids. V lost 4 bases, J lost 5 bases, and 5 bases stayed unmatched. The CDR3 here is CASSRTSGKETQYF. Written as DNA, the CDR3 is TGCGCCAGCAGCCGTACTAGCGGGAAGGAGACCCAGTACTTC.

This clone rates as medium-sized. This CDR3 is CASSEIRFRGPYGYTF. The CDR3, as DNA: TGTGCCAGCAGTGAAATAAGGTTTAGGGGTCCCTATGGCTACACCTTC. V usage is TRBV2 and J usage is TRBJ1-2, with D maybe TRBD1 (5 bases). Germline-derived CDR1 and CDR2 are SNHLY and FYNNEI. V was trimmed by 2 bases and J by 4 bases, leaving 17 bases between them. The CDR3 covers 16 residues.